Reported below is one T cell receptor beta chain. Its antigen remains unknown. The junction departs from germline at one end; a sequencing error may be responsible. This CDR3 has 15 amino acids. Germline V gene data show CDR1 as DFQATT and CDR2 as SNEGSKA (reference sequence). Libraries were made from TCR beta cDNA, and they carried unique molecular identifiers. Each CDR3 protein is one row after TCRdb ran MiXCR on the PCR reads. The sample has about 820,000 distinct CDR3 sequences; 53% are singletons. The sample comes from a study of post-analysis software for immune sequencing data. General study results and limits: Comparison of patients with controls showed five TRBV segments more frequent in patients, TRBV5-6, TRBV5-1 and TRBV20-1 among them.

The sequence was obtained from a girl between 10 and 17 years old with multiple sclerosis. The sequencing input was blood. The V gene is TRBV20-1, the J gene TRBJ2-5; 9 positions match TRBD2. The CDR3 here is CSVRDWSSGTTEQYF. Written as DNA, the CDR3 is TGCAGTGTTAGAGATTGGTCTAGCGGGACCACGGAGCAGTACTTC.